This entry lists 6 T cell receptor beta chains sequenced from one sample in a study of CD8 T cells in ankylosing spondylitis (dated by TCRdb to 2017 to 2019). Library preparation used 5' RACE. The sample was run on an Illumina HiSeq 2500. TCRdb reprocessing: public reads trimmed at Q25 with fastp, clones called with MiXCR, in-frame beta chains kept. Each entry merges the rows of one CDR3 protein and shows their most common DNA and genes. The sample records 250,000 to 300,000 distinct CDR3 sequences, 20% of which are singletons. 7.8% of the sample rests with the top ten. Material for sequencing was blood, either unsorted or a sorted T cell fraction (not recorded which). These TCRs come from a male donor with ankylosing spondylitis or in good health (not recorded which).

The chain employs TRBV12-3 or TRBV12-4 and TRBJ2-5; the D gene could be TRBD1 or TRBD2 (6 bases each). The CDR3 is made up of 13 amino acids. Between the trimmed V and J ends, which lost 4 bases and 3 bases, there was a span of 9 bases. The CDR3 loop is CASSWGAEETQYF. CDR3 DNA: TGTGCCAGCAGTTGGGGGGCCGAAGAGACCCAGTACTTC.

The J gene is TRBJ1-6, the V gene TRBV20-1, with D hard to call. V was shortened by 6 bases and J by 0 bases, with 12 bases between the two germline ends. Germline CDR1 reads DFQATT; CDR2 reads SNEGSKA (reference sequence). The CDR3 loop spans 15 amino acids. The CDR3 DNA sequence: TGCAGTGCCTCCAGTGCGAGCTCCTATAATTCACCCCTCCACTTT. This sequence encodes CSASSASSYNSPLHF.

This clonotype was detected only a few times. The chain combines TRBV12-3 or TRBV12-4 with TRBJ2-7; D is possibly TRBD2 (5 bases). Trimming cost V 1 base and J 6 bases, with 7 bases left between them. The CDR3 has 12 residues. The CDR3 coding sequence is TGTGCCAGCAGTTTAGGAGGGATCGAGCAGTACGTC. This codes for CASSLGGIEQYV.

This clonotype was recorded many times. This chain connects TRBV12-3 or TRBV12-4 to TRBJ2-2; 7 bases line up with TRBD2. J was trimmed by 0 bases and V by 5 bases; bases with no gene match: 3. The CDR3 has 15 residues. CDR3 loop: CASSPGTTNTGELFF. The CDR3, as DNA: TGTGCCAGCAGTCCCGGGACTACGAACACCGGGGAGCTGTTTTTT.

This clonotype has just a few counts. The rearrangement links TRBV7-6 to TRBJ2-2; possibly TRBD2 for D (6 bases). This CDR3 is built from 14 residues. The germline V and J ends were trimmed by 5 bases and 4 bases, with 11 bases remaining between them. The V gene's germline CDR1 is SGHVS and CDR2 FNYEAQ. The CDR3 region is CASSGGIGTGELFF. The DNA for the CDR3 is TGTGCCAGCAGCGGGGGGATTGGCACCGGGGAGCTGTTTTTT.

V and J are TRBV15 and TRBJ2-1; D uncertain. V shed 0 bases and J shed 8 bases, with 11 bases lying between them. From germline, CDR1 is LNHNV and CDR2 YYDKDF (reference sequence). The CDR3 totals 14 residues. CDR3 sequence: CATSRDGRRDEQFF. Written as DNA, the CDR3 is TGTGCCACCAGCAGAGACGGCCGAAGGGATGAGCAGTTCTTC.